The 11 T cell receptor beta chains in this list originate from one sample, sequenced in a study of T-cell reconstitution after alpha-beta-depleted transplantation in children. TCRbeta library preparation incorporated unique molecular identifiers. MiXCR, applied by TCRdb to the PCR reads, yields one record per CDR3 protein. The table shows around 670,000 distinct CDR3 sequences, with around 13% occurring only once. The sequenced sample was PBMCs, obtained before TCRalphabeta/CD19-depleted stem cell transplant. The origin of the receptors is a girl aged 2 to 9 with congenital amegakaryocytic thrombocytopenia, due to receive a stem cell transplant.

The sample holds a few counts of this clonotype. V and J are TRBV20-1 and TRBJ2-1; maybe TRBD2 (6 bases). Germline CDR1 is DFQATT and CDR2 is SNEGSKA (reference sequence). The CDR3 covers 13 residues. The ends were cut back, 4 bases at V and 9 bases at J, with 16 bases in the middle. DNA of the CDR3: TGCAGTGCTAAGGCGGGCGGGGTGGGTGAGCAGTTCTTC. This codes for CSAKAGGVGEQFF.

Note on this clonotype: This may arise from a read error, as a much more abundant clone is one base away. The chain combines TRBV2 with TRBJ2-1, with 8 bases matching TRBD2. The germline CDR1 and CDR2 sequences are SNHLY and FYNNEI. With 5 bases clipped from V and 0 bases from J, the junction kept 3 bases outside the gene matches. The CDR3 is 15 amino acids. CDR3 coding DNA: TGTGCCAGCAGTTTAGCGGGGATCTCCTACAATGAGCAGTTCTTC. Its translation: CASSLAGISYNEQFF.

This clonotype was observed at least ten times. The chain combines TRBV12-3 or TRBV12-4 with TRBJ2-1, with 7 bases aligning to TRBD2. Trimming removed 3 bases from V and 12 bases from J; junction bases left unmatched: 5. This CDR3 spans 12 amino acids. The CDR3 here is CASSFGLGVQFF. The CDR3 region has the DNA TGTGCCAGCAGTTTCGGACTAGGCGTGCAGTTCTTC.

This clonotype was detected ten times or more. This chain joins TRBV5-5 and TRBJ2-1, with 11 nucleotides matching TRBD2. The CDR3 loop spans 15 amino acids. CDR1 and CDR2 (germline): SGHKS, YYEKEE (reference sequence). After removal of 4 bases from V and 9 bases from J, the junction contained 9 bases not matched to a gene. CDR3 sequence: CASSETSGVLGEQFF. Here the CDR3 DNA reads TGTGCCAGCAGCGAGACTAGCGGGGTCCTTGGTGAGCAGTTCTTC.

This clonotype occurred a few times. This rearrangement joins TRBV6-5 to TRBJ2-7; D gene ambiguous. CDR3 size: 18 residues. V was cut by 0 bases and J by 0 bases, with 18 bases left in between. CDR1 and CDR2 from the germline V gene are MNHEY and SVGAGI. The CDR3 DNA is TGTGCCAGCAGTTACTCGGCACCACTTTCAGAGAGCTCCTACGAGCAGTACTTC. Protein product: CASSYSAPLSESSYEQYF.

The table lists this clonotype with a few counts. The rearrangement links TRBV12-3 or TRBV12-4 to TRBJ2-1, with 8 nucleotides matching TRBD1. CDR3 length equals 14 residues. After removal of 5 bases from V and 5 bases from J, the junction contained 5 bases not matched to a gene. The CDR3 DNA is TGTGCCAGCAGTATACAGGGGGTAAACAATGAGCAGTTCTTC. Translation: CASSIQGVNNEQFF.

This clonotype was counted at least ten times. The V and J genes are TRBV28 and TRBJ2-1; TRBD2 matches at 10 bases. The germline V gene has CDR1 MDHEN and CDR2 SYDVKM. CDR3 length: 16 amino acids. V shed 3 bases and J 6 bases; nucleotides not matched to a gene: 8. CDR3 in DNA: TGTGCCAGCAGTTTCCGAAGACTAGCGGGTCTCAATGAGCAGTTCTTC. Translating it yields CASSFRRLAGLNEQFF.

This clonotype has at least ten counts. The chain links TRBV3-1 to TRBJ2-1, with D unclear. The V and J ends lost 4 bases and 4 bases respectively, with 8 bases between them. Per the germline V gene, CDR1 is LGHDT and CDR2 is YNNKEL (reference sequence). The length of the CDR3 is 13 residues. The CDR3 loop reads CASSLGNYNEQFF. CDR3 sequence (DNA): TGTGCCAGCAGCCTCGGAAATTACAATGAGCAGTTCTTC.

This clonotype occurred a few times. V usage is TRBV6-5 and J usage is TRBJ2-7; 7 bases align to TRBD2. Germline V CDR1 and CDR2: MNHEY, SVGAGI. This CDR3 is built from 13 residues. With 0 bases clipped from V and 13 bases from J, the junction kept 9 bases outside the gene matches. CDR3 sequence reads: CASSYSAGAVDYF. The CDR3 DNA is TGTGCCAGCAGTTACTCGGCGGGAGCTGTCGATTACTTC.

The rearrangement uses TRBV7-2 and TRBJ2-5, with 8 bases identical to TRBD2. This CDR3 has 15 amino acids. The V gene end was trimmed by 1 base and the J gene end by 2 bases; junction bases not matched to a gene: 3. Germline V gene lookup returns CDR1 SGHTA and CDR2 FQGNSA. The CDR3 reads CASSLVSGRQETQYF. The CDR3 DNA sequence: TGTGCCAGCAGCTTAGTCAGCGGGAGACAAGAGACCCAGTACTTC.

This clonotype came up many times. The V call is TRBV9, the J call TRBJ2-7, with a weak D call TRBD2 (5 bases). Deletions cut 0 bases from V and 0 bases from J, with 10 bases between. The length of the CDR3 is 15 residues. Germline CDR1 and CDR2: SGDLS and YYNGEE. CDR3 amino acids: CASSVDGSSSYEQYF. The CDR3 DNA reads as TGTGCCAGCAGCGTAGATGGGAGTAGCTCCTACGAGCAGTACTTC.